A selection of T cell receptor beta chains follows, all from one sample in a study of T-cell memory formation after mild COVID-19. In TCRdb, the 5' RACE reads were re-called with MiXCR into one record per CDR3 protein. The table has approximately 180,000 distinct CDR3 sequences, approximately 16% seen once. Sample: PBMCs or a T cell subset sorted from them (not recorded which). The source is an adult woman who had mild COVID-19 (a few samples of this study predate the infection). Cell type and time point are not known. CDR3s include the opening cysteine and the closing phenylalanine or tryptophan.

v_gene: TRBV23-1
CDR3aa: CASSPEAVIKYNEQFF

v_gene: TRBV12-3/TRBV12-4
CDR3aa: CASSLMAGGLNEQYF

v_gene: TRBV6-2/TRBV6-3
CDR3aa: CASSLRWQGRTGELFF

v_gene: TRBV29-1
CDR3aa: CSVTPSPLVADTQYF

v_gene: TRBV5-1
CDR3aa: CASSLAPALGDNEQFF

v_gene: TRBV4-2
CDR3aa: CASSQEPSLGEGVHF

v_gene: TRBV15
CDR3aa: CATSSLAGETQYF

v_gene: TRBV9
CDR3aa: CASSVGGAKNIQYF

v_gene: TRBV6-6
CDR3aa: CASSYSGKSSYNSPLHF

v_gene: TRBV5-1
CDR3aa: CASSFAGDSSGELFF

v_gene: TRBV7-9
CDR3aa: CASSSIGLAGLNEQFF

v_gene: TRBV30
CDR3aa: CAWKRGVVSLLDTQYF

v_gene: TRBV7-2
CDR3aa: CASSLRGPSSHNEQFF

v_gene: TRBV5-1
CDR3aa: CASSLGGTDHNEQFF

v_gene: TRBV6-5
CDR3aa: CASSYRGSYNSPLHF

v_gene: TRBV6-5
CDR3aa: CASSKGGLGYGYTF

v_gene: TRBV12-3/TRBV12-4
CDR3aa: CASSSTRDSSSYEQYF

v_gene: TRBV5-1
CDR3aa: CASSLVREAEQFF

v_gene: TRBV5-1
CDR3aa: CASSLDRGPITDTQYF

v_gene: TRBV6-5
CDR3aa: CASTGGYNEKLFF

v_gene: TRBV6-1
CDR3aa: CASSEKAGRYSNQPQHF

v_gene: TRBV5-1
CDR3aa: CASSSLPRGGTRYNEQFF

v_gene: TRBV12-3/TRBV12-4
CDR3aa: CASSAGTVSGNEQFF

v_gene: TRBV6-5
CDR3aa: CASSWEAGRAGQRTEAFF

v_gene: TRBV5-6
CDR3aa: CASSLEVDYGYTF

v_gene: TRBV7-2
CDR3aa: CASSLGGRAKVEQFF

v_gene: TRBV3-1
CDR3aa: CASSQASGGPWETQYF

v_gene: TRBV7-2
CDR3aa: CASSLGQGRTYEQYF

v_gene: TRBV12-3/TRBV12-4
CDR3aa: CASSFDRADEQYF

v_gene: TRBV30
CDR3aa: CAWSVQGSGQVYGYTF

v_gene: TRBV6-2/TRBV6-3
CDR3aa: CASRGAVSSEQYF

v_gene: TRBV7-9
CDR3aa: CASRPLWRGAGLSTEAFF

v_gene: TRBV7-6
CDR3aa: CASSLAAGTGPYF

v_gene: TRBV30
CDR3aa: CAWSPPRGAGETQYF

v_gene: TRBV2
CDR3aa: CASSSMGRAEAFF

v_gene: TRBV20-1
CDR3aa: CSASPGQSHSNSPLHF

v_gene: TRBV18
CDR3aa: CASSPLRASSSRANEQFF

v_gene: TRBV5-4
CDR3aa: CASSLGLADLQETQYF

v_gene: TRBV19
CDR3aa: CASSGMPGVTEAFF

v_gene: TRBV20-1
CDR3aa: CSARGDGPSLYGYTF

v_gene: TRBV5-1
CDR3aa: CASSLVGVEQYF

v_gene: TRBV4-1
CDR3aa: CASSHLTVGNTGELFF

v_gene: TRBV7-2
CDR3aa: CASSSDYFTDTQYF

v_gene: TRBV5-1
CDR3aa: CASSQNQLQTGELFF

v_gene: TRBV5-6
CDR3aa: CASSRDVEETQYF

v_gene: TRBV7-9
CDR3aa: CASGIGLPTAFF

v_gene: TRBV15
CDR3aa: CATSRERTGGFNEQFF

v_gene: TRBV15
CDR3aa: CATSSELPYNEQFF

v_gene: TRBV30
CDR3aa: CAWLTGGGYTF

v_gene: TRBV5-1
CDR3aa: CASSLDEVAVYGYTF

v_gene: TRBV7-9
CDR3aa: CASSLEGLKAGETQYF

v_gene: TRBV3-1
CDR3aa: CASSQAGSGVDTEAFF

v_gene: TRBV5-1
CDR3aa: CASSLASANYGYTF

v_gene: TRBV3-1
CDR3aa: CASTSVGNYGYTF

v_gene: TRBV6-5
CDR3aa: CASSRDIAGADSPLHF

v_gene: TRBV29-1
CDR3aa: CSVGGQGAGGYTF

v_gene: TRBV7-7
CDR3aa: CASSRQDQETQYF

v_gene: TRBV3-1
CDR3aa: CASSQGRAPSYEQYF

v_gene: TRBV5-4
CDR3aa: CASSLRGRSEKLFF

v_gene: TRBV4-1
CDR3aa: CASSRGDLAKNIQYF